The 21 T cell receptor beta chains presented below share a single source sample, sequenced in a study of T-cell reconstitution after alpha-beta-depleted transplantation in children. TCRbeta library construction was performed incorporating unique molecular identifiers. TCRdb re-called the PCR reads with MiXCR, one entry per CDR3 protein. There are roughly 590,000 distinct CDR3 sequences in the sample; roughly 17% occur only once, and approximately 1% lies in the top ten. The sequenced sample was PBMCs from the stem cell graft donor, obtained from the stem cell graft. The source is a human donor who donated a stem cell graft to a child with acute myeloid leukemia.

The J gene is TRBJ2-5, the V gene TRBV6-5, with D unresolved. Germline V CDR1 and CDR2: MNHEY, SVGAGI. V shed 1 base and J shed 6 bases, with 3 bases lying between them. The CDR3 has 11 amino acids. DNA for the CDR3: TGTGCCAGCAGTTACTGGCAGACCCAGTACTTC. Protein product: CASSYWQTQYF.

This clonotype was detected only a few times. This chain uses TRBV6-4 with TRBJ2-6; 8 bases fit TRBD1. The CDR3 extends over 18 amino acids. The germline V gene has CDR1 MRHNA and CDR2 SNTAGT. V shed 6 bases and J 0 bases; nucleotides not matched to a gene: 10. The CDR3 DNA sequence: TGTGCCAGCAGGGACGTAGGACAGGGCCTCTCTGGGGCCAACGTCCTGACTTTC. As protein: CASRDVGQGLSGANVLTF.

Of note for this clonotype: It may be a read error: a sequence one base away is much more abundant. V and J are TRBV29-1 and TRBJ2-5, with a weak D call TRBD2 (6 bases). V dropped 8 bases and J dropped 6 bases, with 13 bases sitting between them. Per the germline V gene, CDR1 is SQVTM and CDR2 is ANQGSEA. The CDR3 runs 11 residues. CDR3 in DNA: TGCAGCTCCCCGGGGGTACAGACCCAGTACTTC. This codes for CSSPGVQTQYF.

V usage is TRBV24-1 and J usage is TRBJ2-2; D is possibly TRBD1 or TRBD2 (6 bases each). The CDR3 has 15 residues. V lost 10 bases to trimming and J lost 4 bases, with 18 bases between them. CDR1 and CDR2 (germline): KGHDR, SFDVKD. The CDR3 coding sequence is TGTGCCACGGGGGGCAGCGAGGTCCTCACCGGGGAGCTGTTTTTT. This sequence encodes CATGGSEVLTGELFF.

At least ten counts were recorded for this clonotype. This sequence joins TRBV29-1 and TRBJ1-1, with a tentative D call TRBD1 (6 bases). V was trimmed by 5 bases and J by 1 base, leaving 14 bases between them. Germline loops: CDR1 SQVTM, CDR2 ANQGSEA. CDR3 length: 14 residues. CDR3 DNA: TGCAGCGTTATCGCCCGGGACAAGAACACTGAAGCTTTCTTT. Protein: CSVIARDKNTEAFF.

This clonotype was seen only once. This may come from a read error, since a much larger clone is one base off. The chain uses TRBV7-2 and TRBJ2-1; D might be TRBD2 (6 bases). Per the germline V gene, CDR1 is SGHTA and CDR2 is FQGNSA. Trimming stripped 2 bases from V and 7 bases from J, with 12 bases between. This CDR3 contains 14 residues. The CDR3 DNA sequence: TGTGCCAGCAGCTTATGGCGGGATATTAATGAGCAGTTCTTC. Translated, it gives CASSLWRDINEQFF.

This clonotype has ten or more counts. The CDR3 DNA follows: TGTGCCAGCAGCTTAGATAGGACTGAAGCTTTCTTT. Encoded protein: CASSLDRTEAFF. The chain joins TRBV13 to TRBJ1-1; D unresolved. V shed 1 base and J shed 5 bases, with 5 bases lying between them. This CDR3 region has 12 residues. Germline-derived CDR1 and CDR2 are PRHDT and FYEKMQ (reference sequence).

This clonotype was found many times. The chain carries TRBV12-3 or TRBV12-4 and TRBJ1-4, with D unclear. Between the trimmed V and J ends, which lost 4 bases and 15 bases, there was a span of 12 bases. CDR3 size: 11 residues. The chain's CDR3 is CASSSTSRMFF. The DNA of the CDR3 is TGTGCCAGCAGTTCTACATCTCGTATGTTTTTT.

As for this clonotype: A much more abundant neighbour one base away suggests this may be a read error. As the CDR3 is not closed by the conserved phenylalanine or tryptophan, this likely results from a read error. The chain employs TRBV4-3 and TRBJ2-7; unclear D gene. The V end lost 0 bases, the J end lost 3 bases, and 6 bases lay between the germline ends. Germline loops: CDR1 LGHNA, CDR2 YSLEER. CDR3 length equals 13 residues. The CDR3: CASSQDVFYEQYL. CDR3 coding DNA: TGCGCCAGCAGCCAAGACGTTTTCTACGAGCAGTACCTC.

As DNA, the CDR3 is TGTGCCAGCAGCGTAGGAAAGGGTAACTATGGCTACACCTTC. As protein: CASSVGKGNYGYTF. The chain carries TRBV9 and TRBJ1-2, with D unresolved. Germline V lookup: CDR1 SGDLS, CDR2 YYNGEE. The CDR3 consists of 14 residues. V lost 0 bases, J lost 1 base, and 7 bases lay in between.

The sample holds a few counts of this clonotype. J is TRBJ2-1 and V is TRBV10-3, with D tentatively TRBD1 (6 bases). CDR3 length equals 13 residues. Germline CDR1 ENHRY, CDR2 SYGVKD. V lost 3 bases to trimming and J lost 4 bases, with 7 bases between them. The CDR3: CAISDGTYNEQFF. The DNA of the CDR3 is TGTGCCATCAGTGATGGGACATACAATGAGCAGTTCTTC.

At least ten counts were recorded for this clonotype. CDR3 DNA: TGCAGTGCTAGAGATGGGAGGGGTCGGGCCAAAAACATTCAGTACTTC. This gives the protein CSARDGRGRAKNIQYF. This chain connects TRBV20-1 to TRBJ2-4, with TRBD2 matching 7 bases. Looked up from germline, CDR1 is DFQATT and CDR2 is SNEGSKA (reference sequence). The CDR3 is 16 amino acids. V shed 0 bases and J 1 base; nucleotides not matched to a gene: 6.

This clonotype was observed at least ten times. The V call is TRBV10-3, the J call TRBJ1-4, with D unclear. V lost 9 bases to trimming and J lost 7 bases, with 12 bases between them. Germline CDR1 and CDR2: ENHRY and SYGVKD. This CDR3 contains 12 residues. The CDR3 is CAIGDLGEKLFF. CDR3 coding DNA: TGTGCCATTGGAGACTTAGGTGAAAAACTGTTTTTT.

In its sample, this clonotype was seen many times. The V and J genes are TRBV27 and TRBJ2-7; a possible D gene is TRBD2 (5 bases). Germline-derived CDR1 and CDR2 are MNHEY and SMNVEV (reference sequence). Trimming pared 6 bases from V and 3 bases from J, leaving 9 bases between. The CDR3 has 12 amino acids. Written as DNA, the CDR3 is TGTGCCAGCAGGGACTTAATCTACGAGCAGTACTTC. The encoded protein is CASRDLIYEQYF.

This clonotype was counted only a few times. The chain combines TRBV15 with TRBJ2-7, with D hard to call. The length of the CDR3 is 14 residues. Between the trimmed V and J ends, which lost 7 bases and 3 bases, there was a span of 16 bases. Per the germline V gene, CDR1 is LNHNV and CDR2 is YYDKDF (reference sequence). CDR3 protein: CATKVGCSLYEQYV. The CDR3 nucleotides read TGTGCCACCAAGGTGGGCTGTTCCCTCTACGAGCAGTACGTC.

Remarks on this clonotype: The junction departs from germline at one end; a sequencing error may be responsible. The CDR3: CAISLRLAGGLGLNEQFF. Written as DNA, the CDR3 is TGTGCCATCAGTTTAAGACTAGCGGGGGGGCTTGGTTTGAATGAGCAGTTCTTC. The chain carries TRBV2 and TRBJ2-1; 14 bases agree with TRBD2. The CDR3 loop spans 18 amino acids. Germline loops: CDR1 SNHLY, CDR2 FYNNEI.

This clonotype was seen ten or more times. The V and J genes are TRBV5-5 and TRBJ1-1; D is unclear. The V gene's germline CDR1 is SGHKS and CDR2 YYEKEE (reference sequence). CDR3 length: 16 residues. V lost 1 base and J 0 bases, leaving 13 bases between the germline ends. CDR3 protein: CASSLRLRNMNTEAFF. The CDR3 DNA sequence: TGTGCCAGCAGCTTGCGGCTACGGAATATGAACACTGAAGCTTTCTTT. The full variable domain, rest sourced from reference TRBV5-5 and TRBJ1-1, is DAGVTQSPTHLIKTRGQQVTLRCSPISGHKSVSWYQQVLGQGPQFIFQYYEKEERGRGNFPDRFSARQFPNYSSELNVNALLLGDSALYLCASSLRLRNMNTEAFFGQGTRLTVV.

About this clonotype itself: This may be a read error, as it is one base from a much larger clone. This CDR3 is missing its conserved last phenylalanine or tryptophan, likely due to a read error. The chain links TRBV10-2 to TRBJ2-3; D is perhaps TRBD1 or TRBD2 (6 bases each). V lost 4 bases and J lost 0, with 11 bases in between. The CDR3 sequence is 15 residues long. Germline V gene lookup returns CDR1 WSHSY and CDR2 SAAADI. The CDR3 DNA reads as TGCGCCAGCAGTGTAAGGGGGGTCAGCACAGATACGCAGTATTAT. Its protein is CASSVRGVSTDTQYY.

This clonotype was counted many times. V usage is TRBV12-3 or TRBV12-4 and J usage is TRBJ2-7, with D possibly matching TRBD2 (6 bases). The CDR3 is made up of 12 amino acids. With 9 bases removed from V and 6 bases from J, the gap between germline ends came to 15 bases. The CDR3 DNA reads TGTGCCAGTTGCGGGGACGTCGTCGAGCAGTACTTC. This encodes CASCGDVVEQYF.

This clonotype was seen a few times. J is TRBJ2-5 and V is TRBV4-3, with D unresolved. This CDR3 has 15 residues. V lost 1 base and J lost 5, with 14 bases in between. Germline loops: CDR1 LGHNA, CDR2 YSLEER. CDR3 amino acids: CASSQVGRARETQYF. The CDR3 nucleotides read TGCGCCAGCAGCCAAGTAGGTCGGGCACGCGAGACCCAGTACTTC.

This chain uses TRBV5-1 with TRBJ2-3; possible D gene TRBD2, 5 bases. Trimming took 2 bases from V and 5 from J, leaving 18 bases between them. The CDR3 has 16 residues. Per the germline V gene, CDR1 is SGHRS and CDR2 is YFSETQ. CDR3 DNA sequence: TGCGCCAGCAGCTTCGGTTCGGCCCACGAGGGAGATACGCAGTATTTT. It specifies CASSFGSAHEGDTQYF.